The TCR beta chain described here comes from a study of blood T cell repertoires in COVID-19. Study as a whole: COVID-19 samples, acute and convalescent, were from the United States, Italy and Spain. Sources were T cells, B-cell-depleted T cells, or PBMCs; the material itself was cDNA or gDNA.

Original analysis: Amplification with reference gene primers provided the estimates of nucleated cell counts. Generated by immunoSEQ multiplex PCR, the TCRdb table keeps only in-frame clones and is missing some. For V, J and clone size, that table is used; D and trimming come from the DNA. Of around 340,000 clones listed, 75% to 90% are singletons. Seattle researchers signed up patients amid active infection and tracked them longitudinally. The count of this clone is one. Germline CDR1 and CDR2: SGHNT and YYREEE (reference sequence). The CDR3 totals 13 residues. Trimming took off 1 base at V and 1 base at J, with 5 bases between the two ends.

The V call is TRBV5-4, the J call TRBJ1-1; D remains ambiguous. Sequencing was performed on peripheral blood. The TCR originated in a woman aged 55-69 years with COVID-19, enrolled during active disease. The CDR3 DNA is TGTGCCAGCAGCTTGATAGAGAACACTGAAGCTTTCTTT. Translation: CASSLIENTEAFF.